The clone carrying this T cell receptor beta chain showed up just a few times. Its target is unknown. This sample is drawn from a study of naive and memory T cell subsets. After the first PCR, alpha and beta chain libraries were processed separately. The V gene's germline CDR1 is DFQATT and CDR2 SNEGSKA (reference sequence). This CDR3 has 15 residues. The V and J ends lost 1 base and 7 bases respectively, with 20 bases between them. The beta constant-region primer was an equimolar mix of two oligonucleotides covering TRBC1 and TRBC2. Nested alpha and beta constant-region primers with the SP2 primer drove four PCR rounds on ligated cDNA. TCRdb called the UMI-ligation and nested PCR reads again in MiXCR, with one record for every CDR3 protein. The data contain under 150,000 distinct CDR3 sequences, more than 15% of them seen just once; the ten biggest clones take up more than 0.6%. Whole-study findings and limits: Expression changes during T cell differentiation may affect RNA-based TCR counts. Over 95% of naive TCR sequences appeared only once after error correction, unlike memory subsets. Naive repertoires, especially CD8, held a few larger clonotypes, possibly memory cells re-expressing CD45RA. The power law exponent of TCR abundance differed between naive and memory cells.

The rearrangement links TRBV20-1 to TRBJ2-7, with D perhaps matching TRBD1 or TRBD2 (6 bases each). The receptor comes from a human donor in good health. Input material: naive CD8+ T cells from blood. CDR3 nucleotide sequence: TGCAGTGCTAGAGTATTCACTAGGGGGGCCCGAGAGCAGTACTTC. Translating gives CSARVFTRGAREQYF.